This TCR beta chain was sequenced during a study of cytomegalovirus exposure and HLA in healthy donors. This clone was seen a few times. Researchers ran the PCR with 60 Vbeta and 13 Jbeta primers. Sequencing was performed with immunoSEQ multiplex PCR; in TCRdb, only in-frame clones are kept and a portion is missing. The data contain fewer than 150,000 clones, 65% to 80% of them seen just once; the ten biggest clones take up approximately 30%. V shed 5 bases and J 3 bases; nucleotides not matched to a gene: 16. The germline V gene has CDR1 SGHVS and CDR2 FQNEAQ. There are 19 residues in the CDR3. The rearrangement joins TRBV7-8 to TRBJ2-3; TRBD2 matches at 11 bases. This receptor was taken from a man between 60 and 75 years old in good health and CMV-seropositive. The source material was PBMCs. DNA for the CDR3: TGTGCCAGCAGCCTTCGACTAGCGGGGACTGTCACACAAACAGATACGCAGTATTTT. This translates into CASSLRLAGTVTQTDTQYF.